This TCR beta chain was captured by sequencing in a study of shared clonotypes between healthy human individuals. Study-wide points: Among the subsets, naive ones generally showed larger estimated richness than memory ones. Among donors, sharing of clonotypes was expected to be affected by sequencing depth.

CD8 cells classed as naive were CD45RO-negative and positively selected for CCR7, excluding terminally differentiated effector memory CD45RA+ cells. Trimming took off 4 bases at V and 4 bases at J, with 11 bases between the two ends. The germline V gene encodes CDR1 SGHVT and CDR2 SQSDAQ. The CDR3 is 13 amino acids. As regards this clone: No antigen is known for it.

Running of the assay took place at deep level. Per the original methods: Filtering differed because ImmunoSEQ produced junction-only sequences that carried no quality scores. Sequenced by immunoSEQ multiplex PCR; TCRdb stores in-frame clones only, minus some. V and J calls and clone size are given by that table; D and trimming were obtained from the DNA. The table records about 2.1 million clones, just under 95% of them present only once. Material for sequencing was naive CD8+ T cells from PBMCs. The receptor was derived from a man between 18 and 35 years old in good health. Some clones in this sample may be carry-over from other donors' samples. The J gene is TRBJ2-7, the V gene TRBV7-4; possibly TRBD1 for D (6 bases). The CDR3 is CASSSIRGYEQYF. The CDR3 DNA reads as TGTGCCAGCAGCTCTATCAGGGGTTACGAGCAGTACTTC.